The rows below give T cell receptor beta chains drawn from one sample of a study of T cells after yellow fever vaccination. TCRdb used MiXCR to reprocess the 5' RACE reads, holding one entry per CDR3 protein. The sample has 200,000 to 250,000 distinct CDR3 sequences; 6.9% are singletons. Sequenced material: CD4+ T cells sorted from PBMCs, taken 15 days after the yellow fever booster vaccination. These receptor sequences come from a young man who received the YFV17D yellow fever vaccine. The CDR3 runs from the conserved cysteine through the conserved F or W. Fields, in order: D gene, clone size, J gene, V gene, CDR3 DNA, CDR3 protein. D genes are given only for firm matches. Rows may omit the clone size; those that give it use once, few, many or a size class.

. many TRBJ2-5 TRBV18 TGTGCCAGCAGCCCGGGGGTCCAAGAGACCCAGTACTTC CASSPGVQETQYF
. . TRBJ1-3 TRBV5-1 TGCGCCAGCAGCCCATCACGGCTCTCTGGAAACACCATATATTTT CASSPSRLSGNTIYF
. . TRBJ2-1 TRBV24-1 TGTGCCACCAGTGATTTTAGTGAGCAGTTCTTC CATSDFSEQFF
TRBD2 few TRBJ2-5 TRBV7-9 TGTGCCAGCAGCTATAGGACTAGCGAATTAGAGACCCAGTACTTC CASSYRTSELETQYF
TRBD2 many TRBJ2-2 TRBV20-1 TGCAGTGCTAGTCGGCTAGCGGGAGGCCTCTCGGTGGGGGAGCTGTTTTTT CSASRLAGGLSVGELFF
TRBD2 . TRBJ2-3 TRBV20-1 TGCAGTGTTGAGGAGGCTAGCGGGAGAACAGATACGCAGTATTTT CSVEEASGRTDTQYF
. many TRBJ2-7 TRBV20-1 TGCAGTGCTGTGGGGATGAGGCCCTACGAGCAGTACTTC CSAVGMRPYEQYF
. many TRBJ1-3 TRBV3-1 TGTGCCAGCAGTACCACCCTCCAGGGCAGACGGGGAAACACCATATATTTT CASSTTLQGRRGNTIYF
TRBD1 . TRBJ2-7 TRBV19 TGTGCCTGTAGTAGAGACAGGGCGCGCGAGCAGTACTTC CACSRDRAREQYF
TRBD1 few TRBJ2-3 TRBV20-1 TGCAGTGCTAGTGTCGGACAGGGGGCAACAGATACGCAGTATTTT CSASVGQGATDTQYF
. few TRBJ2-5 TRBV20-1 TGCAGTGCTAGAGTTCCTGGAGGGGGCCAAGAGACCCAGTACTTC CSARVPGGGQETQYF
. . TRBJ1-1 TRBV7-2 TGTGCCAGCAGCTTAGCTCGAGGGGGGCGGGTGAACACTGAAGCTTTCTTT CASSLARGGRVNTEAFF
TRBD2 many TRBJ2-2 TRBV7-2 TGTGCCAGCAGCTCCCAAGCGGGAGCGACCACCGGGGAGCTGTTTTTT CASSSQAGATTGELFF
. many TRBJ2-2 TRBV20-1 TGCAGTGCTAGCGGGAGTAACACCGGGGAGCTGTTTTTT CSASGSNTGELFF
. many TRBJ2-2 TRBV7-2 TGTGCCAGCAGCTTAGGGGCGGTCCCCACCGGGGAGCTGTTTTTT CASSLGAVPTGELFF
TRBD1 . TRBJ2-7 TRBV9 TGTGCCAGCAGCCCAGGACAGGGGAGGAACGAGCAGTACTTC CASSPGQGRNEQYF